This T cell receptor beta chain was sequenced during a study of blood T cells in healthy people across ages. A few counts support this clonotype. Combining a sample-barcoded 5' primer with a J-beta primer mix, a second PCR ran for roughly 7 to 11 cycles. TCRdb analysed the 5' RACE reads with MiXCR anew, one entry per CDR3 protein. The sample yields hundreds of thousands of distinct CDR3 sequences, 24% seen once. The CDR3 contains 15 residues. The V gene end was trimmed by 0 bases and the J gene end by 3 bases; junction bases not matched to a gene: 5. Germline V gene sequence: CDR1 SGHRS, CDR2 YFSETQ. These data are also associated with another study on T cells of mothers and their children.

This TCR was recovered from a boy aged 5-17 years in good health. The V and J genes are TRBV5-1 and TRBJ2-7; 8 bases line up with TRBD2. Sequenced input: blood. The CDR3 DNA follows: TGCGCCAGCAGCTTGGCCAGCGGGGGTGGCTACGAGCAGTACTTC. Translated, it gives CASSLASGGGYEQYF.